The 8 T cell receptor beta chains presented below share a single source sample, sequenced in a study of cytomegalovirus exposure and HLA in healthy donors. PCR was performed using 60 Vbeta and 13 Jbeta primers. Only in-frame clones appear in the TCRdb table, and some are missing; sequencing was by immunoSEQ multiplex PCR. The sample shows over 100,000 clones, 70% to 80% of them seen only once. The sequenced sample was PBMCs. All receptors derive from a human donor in good health.

The chain is built from TRBV5-4 and TRBJ2-1; possibly TRBD2 for D (5 bases). The CDR3 spans 15 residues. The germline CDR1 and CDR2 sequences are SGHNT and YYREEE (reference sequence). The V end was cut by 4 bases, the J end by 5 bases, with 16 bases between. CDR3 loop: CASSLDGITHNEQFF. DNA of the CDR3: TGTGCCAGCAGCCTGGACGGGATTACCCACAATGAGCAGTTCTTC. Drawing the rest from reference TRBV5-4 and TRBJ2-1, the complete variable domain is ETGVTQSPTHLIKTRGQQVTLRCSSQSGHNTVSWYQQALGQGPQFIFQYYREEENGRGNFPPRFSGLQFPNYSSELNVNALELDDSALYLCASSLDGITHNEQFFGPGTRLTVL.

The CDR3 sequence is CASRVSKTGPSYGYTF. The CDR3 nucleotides are TGTGCCAGCAGAGTCAGTAAGACAGGGCCTTCCTATGGCTACACCTTC. The chain employs TRBV28 and TRBJ1-2; 7 bases match TRBD1. The ends lost 6 bases at V and 4 bases at J; junction bases unmatched: 14. This CDR3 has 16 residues. Germline V lookup: CDR1 MDHEN, CDR2 SYDVKM.

This clone occurred a few times. The chain combines TRBV19 with TRBJ1-1; TRBD1 agrees at 7 bases. V dropped 6 bases and J dropped 3; count of bases not matched to a gene: 7. In germline, CDR1 is LNHDA, CDR2 SQIVND (reference sequence). The CDR3 is made up of 14 amino acids. CDR3 in DNA: TGTGCCAGTAGACCCACAGGGGAGGACACTGAAGCTTTCTTT. It encodes CASRPTGEDTEAFF. The variable domain in full, completed from reference TRBV19 and TRBJ1-1, reads DGGITQSPKYLFRKEGQNVTLSCEQNLNHDAMYWYRQDPGQGLRLIYYSQIVNDFQKGDIAEGYSVSREKKESFPLTVTSAQKNPTAFYLCASRPTGEDTEAFFGQGTRLTVV.

The chain uses TRBV7-2 and TRBJ1-1; 11 bases agree with TRBD1. Germline V gene sequence: CDR1 SGHTA, CDR2 FQGNSA. The CDR3 is made up of 15 amino acids. The V and J ends lost 5 bases and 6 bases, in that order; junction bases with no gene match: 8. The CDR3 is CASSRDRGEWAEAFF. The DNA for the CDR3 is TGTGCCAGCAGCCGGGACAGGGGGGAGTGGGCTGAAGCTTTCTTT.

This rearrangement joins TRBV28 to TRBJ2-1; a weak D match, TRBD1 (5 bases). This CDR3 comprises 15 residues. Trimming cost V 7 bases and J 3 bases, with 16 bases left between them. Germline values: CDR1 MDHEN, CDR2 SYDVKM. In DNA form, the CDR3 reads TGTGCCAGCATTCCTTCTCGTCAGGGCTACAATGAGCAGTTCTTC. The encoded protein is CASIPSRQGYNEQFF. The whole variable domain, filled in from reference TRBV28 and TRBJ2-1, reads DVKVTQSSRYLVKRTGEKVFLECVQDMDHENMFWYRQDPGLGLRLIYFSYDVKMKEKGDIPEGYSVSREKKERFSLILESASTNQTSMYLCASIPSRQGYNEQFFGPGTRLTVL.

The genes are TRBV27 and TRBJ2-3, with 8 bases that match TRBD1. The trim removed 6 bases at V and 4 bases at J, leaving 9 bases unmatched. Germline V gene data show CDR1 as MNHEY and CDR2 as SMNVEV (reference sequence). The CDR3 spans 15 residues. Here the CDR3 reads CASSLIGQGADTQYF. CDR3 coding DNA: TGTGCCAGCAGCCTTATAGGACAGGGCGCAGATACGCAGTATTTT.

This rearrangement joins TRBV7-6 to TRBJ1-5, with TRBD1 identical over 10 bases. The CDR3 covers 16 residues. Germline values: CDR1 SGHVS, CDR2 FNYEAQ. Unmatched junction bases numbered 12, after V lost 5 bases and J lost 8 bases. CDR3 coding DNA: TGTGCCAGCAGCGCCGTAGGGGCAGGGACAGGGGAGCCCCAGCATTTT. It specifies CASSAVGAGTGEPQHF.

This chain connects TRBV9 to TRBJ2-3; D might be TRBD1 (5 bases). This CDR3 has 15 residues. CDR1 is SGDLS and CDR2 is YYNGEE in the germline V gene. V was clipped by 1 base and J by 3 bases, with 12 bases between them. This CDR3 reads CASSVRAGHTDTQYF. CDR3 sequence (DNA): TGTGCCAGCAGCGTAAGGGCAGGGCATACAGATACGCAGTATTTT.